This TCR beta chain was retrieved from a study of shared clonotypes between healthy human individuals. The wider study: The study enrolled two women and a few men aged 18 to 49.

There were no recent acute infections or vaccinations among the donors, who were healthy HIV-negative adults. Study-level results: A reduction in generation probabilities was seen for non-shared clonotypes relative to those shared by all four donors.

This clone was seen only once. Its antigen is currently unknown. In replicate PCRs of sorted subsets, roughly 200 ng DNA, some 28,000 T cell genomes, was used. Only in-frame clones appear in the TCRdb table, and some are missing; sequencing was by immunoSEQ multiplex PCR. The sample carries around 1.1 million clones, roughly 80% recorded once. V gave up 5 bases and J gave up 0 bases, with 13 bases separating them. CDR3 size: 16 residues. Germline lookup yields CDR1 MNHEY and CDR2 SMNVEV (reference sequence). Specimen: memory CD4+ T cells from PBMCs. Subset defined: CD45RA-negative fraction. V usage is TRBV27 and J usage is TRBJ1-4; D possibly corresponds to TRBD1 (6 bases). This sequence was found in a man between 18 and 29 years old in good health. Some clones in this sample may be carry-over from other donors' samples. CDR3 coding DNA: TGTGCCAGCAGTAAGACAGGCCATGCAACTAATGAAAAACTGTTTTTT. Its translation is CASSKTGHATNEKLFF.